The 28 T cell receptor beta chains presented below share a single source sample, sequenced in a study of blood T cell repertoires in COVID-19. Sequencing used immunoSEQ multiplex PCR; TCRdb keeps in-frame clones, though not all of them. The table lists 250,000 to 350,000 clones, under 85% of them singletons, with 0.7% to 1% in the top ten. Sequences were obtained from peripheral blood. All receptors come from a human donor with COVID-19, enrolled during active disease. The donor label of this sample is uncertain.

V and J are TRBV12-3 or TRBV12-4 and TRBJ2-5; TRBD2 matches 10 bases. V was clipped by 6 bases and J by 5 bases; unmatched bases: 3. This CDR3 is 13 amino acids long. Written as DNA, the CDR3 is TGTGCCAGCAGGGGGACTAGCGTTGAGACCCAGTACTTC. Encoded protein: CASRGTSVETQYF.

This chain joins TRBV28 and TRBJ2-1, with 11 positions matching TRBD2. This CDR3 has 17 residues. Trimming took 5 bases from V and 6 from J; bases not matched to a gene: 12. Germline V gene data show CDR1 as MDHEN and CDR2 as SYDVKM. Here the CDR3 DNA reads TGTGCCAGCAGTCCTTTAGCGGGAGGGCCGTCGAGCAATGAGCAGTTCTTC. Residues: CASSPLAGGPSSNEQFF.

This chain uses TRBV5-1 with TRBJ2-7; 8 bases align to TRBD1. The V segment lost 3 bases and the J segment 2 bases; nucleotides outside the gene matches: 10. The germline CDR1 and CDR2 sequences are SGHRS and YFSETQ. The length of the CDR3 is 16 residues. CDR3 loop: CASSSALPGQAYEQYF. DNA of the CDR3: TGCGCCAGCAGCTCGGCGCTTCCGGGACAGGCCTACGAGCAGTACTTC.

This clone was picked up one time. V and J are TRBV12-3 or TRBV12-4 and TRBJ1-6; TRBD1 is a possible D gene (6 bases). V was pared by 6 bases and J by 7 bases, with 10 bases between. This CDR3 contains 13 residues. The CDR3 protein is CASSGQSNSPLHF. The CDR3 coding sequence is TGTGCCAGCAGCGGACAGTCCAATTCACCCCTCCACTTT.

CDR3 bases: TGCGCCAGCAGCCCTGTGACAGCGGGAGGAGGAGATACGCAGTATTTT. Protein: CASSPVTAGGGDTQYF. The gene calls are TRBV5-1 and TRBJ2-3; 9 nucleotides agree with TRBD2. J was trimmed by 5 bases and V by 4 bases; bases with no gene match: 11. Germline CDR1 reads SGHRS; CDR2 reads YFSETQ. The CDR3 has 16 amino acids. Full variable domain (rest looked up from reference TRBV5-1 and TRBJ2-3): KAGVTQTPRYLIKTRGQQVTLSCSPISGHRSVSWYQQTPGQGLQFLFEYFSETQRNKGNFPGRFSGRQFSNSRSEMNVSTLELGDSALYLCASSPVTAGGGDTQYFGPGTRLTVL.

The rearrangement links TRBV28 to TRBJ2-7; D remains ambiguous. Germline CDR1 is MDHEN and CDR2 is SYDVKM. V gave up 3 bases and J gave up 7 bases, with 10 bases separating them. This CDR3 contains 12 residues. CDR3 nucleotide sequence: TGTGCCAGCAGTTTGCTTTCCAGGGAGCAGTACTTC. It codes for CASSLLSREQYF.

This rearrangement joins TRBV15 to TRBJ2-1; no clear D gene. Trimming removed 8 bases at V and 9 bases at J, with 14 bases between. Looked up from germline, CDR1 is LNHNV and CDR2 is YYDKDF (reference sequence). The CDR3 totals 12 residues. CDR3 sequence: CATSPSVGEQFF. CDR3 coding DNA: TGTGCCACCTCTCCCAGCGTGGGTGAGCAGTTCTTC.

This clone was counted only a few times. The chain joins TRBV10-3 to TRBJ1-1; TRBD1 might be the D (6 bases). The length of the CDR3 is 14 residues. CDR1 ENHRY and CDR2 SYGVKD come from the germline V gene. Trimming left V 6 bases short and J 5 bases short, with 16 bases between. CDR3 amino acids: CAISLKGGGTEAFF. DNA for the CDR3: TGTGCCATCAGCCTAAAGGGGGGAGGGACTGAAGCTTTCTTT.

The CDR3 sequence: CASSALAQGIGSNQPQHF. The CDR3 DNA reads as TGTGCCAGCTCGGCCCTGGCCCAGGGGATAGGGAGCAATCAGCCCCAGCATTTT. The V and J genes are TRBV18 and TRBJ1-5, with a weak D call TRBD1 (6 bases). The CDR3 contains 18 residues. The germline V and J ends were trimmed by 6 bases and 1 base, with 22 bases remaining between them. The germline CDR1 and CDR2 sequences are KGHSH and LQKENI.

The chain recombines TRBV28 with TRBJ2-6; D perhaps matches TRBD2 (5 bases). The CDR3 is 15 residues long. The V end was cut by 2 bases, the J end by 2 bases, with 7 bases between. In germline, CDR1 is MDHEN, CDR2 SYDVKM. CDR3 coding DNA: TGTGCCAGCAGTTTACCCGGGACTGGGGCCAACGTCCTGACTTTC. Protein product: CASSLPGTGANVLTF. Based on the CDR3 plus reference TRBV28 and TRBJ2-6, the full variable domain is DVKVTQSSRYLVKRTGEKVFLECVQDMDHENMFWYRQDPGLGLRLIYFSYDVKMKEKGDIPEGYSVSREKKERFSLILESASTNQTSMYLCASSLPGTGANVLTFGAGSRLTVL.

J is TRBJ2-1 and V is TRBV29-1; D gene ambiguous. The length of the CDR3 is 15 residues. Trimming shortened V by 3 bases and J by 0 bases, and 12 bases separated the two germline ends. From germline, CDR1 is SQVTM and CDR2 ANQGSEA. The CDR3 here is CSVEVGRSSYNEQFF. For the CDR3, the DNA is TGCAGCGTTGAGGTAGGTCGGAGCTCCTACAATGAGCAGTTCTTC.

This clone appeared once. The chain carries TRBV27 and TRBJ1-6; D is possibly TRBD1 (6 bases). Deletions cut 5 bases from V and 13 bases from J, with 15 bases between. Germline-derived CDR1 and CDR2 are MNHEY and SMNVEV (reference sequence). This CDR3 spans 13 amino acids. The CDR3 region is CASSQTGPRPLHF. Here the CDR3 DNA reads TGTGCCAGCAGTCAGACAGGACCTAGGCCCCTCCACTTT.

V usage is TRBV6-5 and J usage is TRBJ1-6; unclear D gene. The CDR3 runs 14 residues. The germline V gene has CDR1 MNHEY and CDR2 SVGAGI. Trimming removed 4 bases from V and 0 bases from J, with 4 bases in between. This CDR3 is CASSSSSYNSPLHF. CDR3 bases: TGTGCCAGCAGTTCGAGCTCCTATAATTCACCCCTCCACTTT.

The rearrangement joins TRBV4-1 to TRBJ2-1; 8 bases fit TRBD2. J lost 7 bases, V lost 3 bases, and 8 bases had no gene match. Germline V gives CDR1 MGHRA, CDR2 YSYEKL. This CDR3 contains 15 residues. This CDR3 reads CASSHSGGPDNEQFF. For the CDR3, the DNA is TGCGCCAGCAGCCATTCGGGAGGGCCAGATAATGAGCAGTTCTTC.

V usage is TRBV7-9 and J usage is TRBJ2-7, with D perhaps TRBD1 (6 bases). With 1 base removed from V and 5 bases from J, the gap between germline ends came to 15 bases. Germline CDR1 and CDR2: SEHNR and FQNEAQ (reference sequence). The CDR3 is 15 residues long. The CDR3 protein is CASSLEQGGVHEQYF. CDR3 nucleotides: TGTGCCAGCAGCTTAGAACAGGGTGGGGTCCACGAGCAGTACTTC.

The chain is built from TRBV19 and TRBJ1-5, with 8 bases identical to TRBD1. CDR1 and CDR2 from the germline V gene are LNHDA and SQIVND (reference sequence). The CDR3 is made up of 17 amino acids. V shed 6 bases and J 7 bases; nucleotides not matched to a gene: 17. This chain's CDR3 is CASSPAPRTGKVQPQHF. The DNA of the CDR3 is TGTGCCAGTAGCCCAGCCCCGAGGACAGGGAAGGTCCAGCCCCAGCATTTT.

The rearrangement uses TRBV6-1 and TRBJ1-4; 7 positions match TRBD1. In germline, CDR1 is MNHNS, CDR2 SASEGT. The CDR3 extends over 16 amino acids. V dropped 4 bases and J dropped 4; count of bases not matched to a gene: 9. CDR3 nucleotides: TGTGCCAGCAGTGCGGACAGGTCCGCGGGTAATGAAAAACTGTTTTTT. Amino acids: CASSADRSAGNEKLFF.

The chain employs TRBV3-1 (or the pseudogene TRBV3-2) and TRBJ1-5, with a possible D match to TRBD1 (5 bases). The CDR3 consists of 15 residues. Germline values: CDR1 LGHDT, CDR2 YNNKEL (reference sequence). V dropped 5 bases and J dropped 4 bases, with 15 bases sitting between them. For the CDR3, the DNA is TGTGCCAGCAGCGGACGGGGGGGAGGTAATCAGCCCCAGCATTTT. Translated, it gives CASSGRGGGNQPQHF.

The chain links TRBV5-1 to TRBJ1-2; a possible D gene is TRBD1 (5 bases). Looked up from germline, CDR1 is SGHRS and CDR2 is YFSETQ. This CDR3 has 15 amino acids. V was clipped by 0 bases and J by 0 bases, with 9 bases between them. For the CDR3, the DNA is TGCGCCAGCAGCTTGGAAGCAGGGACTAACTATGGCTACACCTTC. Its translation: CASSLEAGTNYGYTF.

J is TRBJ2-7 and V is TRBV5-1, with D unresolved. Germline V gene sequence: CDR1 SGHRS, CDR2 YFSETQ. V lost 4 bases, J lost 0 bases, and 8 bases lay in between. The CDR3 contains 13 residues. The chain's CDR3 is CASSPMSSYEQYF. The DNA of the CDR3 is TGCGCCAGCAGCCCAATGAGCTCCTACGAGCAGTACTTC.

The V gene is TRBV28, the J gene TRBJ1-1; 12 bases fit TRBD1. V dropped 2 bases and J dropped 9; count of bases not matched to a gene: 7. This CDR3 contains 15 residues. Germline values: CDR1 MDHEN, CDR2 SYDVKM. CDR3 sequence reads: CASSLPGTGGTKAFF. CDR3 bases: TGTGCCAGCAGTTTACCCGGGACAGGGGGCACGAAAGCTTTCTTT.

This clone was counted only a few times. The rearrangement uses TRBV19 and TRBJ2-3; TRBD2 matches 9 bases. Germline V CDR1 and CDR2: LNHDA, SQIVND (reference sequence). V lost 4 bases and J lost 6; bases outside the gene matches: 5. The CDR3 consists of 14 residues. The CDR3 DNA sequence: TGTGCCAGTAGTACCAGCGGGAGGCTTGATACGCAGTATTTT. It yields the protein CASSTSGRLDTQYF.

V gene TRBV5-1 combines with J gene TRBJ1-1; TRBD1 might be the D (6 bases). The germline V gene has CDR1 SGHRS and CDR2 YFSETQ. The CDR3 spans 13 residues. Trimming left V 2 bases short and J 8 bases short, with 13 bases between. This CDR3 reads CASSFGTLTEAFF. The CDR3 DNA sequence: TGCGCCAGCAGCTTCGGGACACTCACCGAAGCTTTCTTT.

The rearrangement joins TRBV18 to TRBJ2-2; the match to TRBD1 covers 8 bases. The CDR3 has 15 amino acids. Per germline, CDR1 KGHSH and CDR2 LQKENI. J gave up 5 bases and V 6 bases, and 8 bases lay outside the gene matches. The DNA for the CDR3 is TGTGCCAGCTCGTATGGACAGGGAAGAACCGGGGAGCTGTTTTTT. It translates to CASSYGQGRTGELFF.

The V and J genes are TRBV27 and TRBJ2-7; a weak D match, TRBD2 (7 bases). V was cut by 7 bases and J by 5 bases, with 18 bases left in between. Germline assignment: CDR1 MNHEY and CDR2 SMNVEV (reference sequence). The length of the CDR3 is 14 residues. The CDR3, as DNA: TGTGCCAGCACCCGACCCGGGGGGCAAAACGAGCAGTACTTC. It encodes CASTRPGGQNEQYF.

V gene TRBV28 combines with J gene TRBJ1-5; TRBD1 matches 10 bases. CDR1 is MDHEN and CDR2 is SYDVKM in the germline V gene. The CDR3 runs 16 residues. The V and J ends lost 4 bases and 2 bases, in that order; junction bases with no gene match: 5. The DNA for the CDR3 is TGTGCCAGCAGTTGGGGGGGGACAGGGGGCAATCAGCCCCAGCATTTT. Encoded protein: CASSWGGTGGNQPQHF.

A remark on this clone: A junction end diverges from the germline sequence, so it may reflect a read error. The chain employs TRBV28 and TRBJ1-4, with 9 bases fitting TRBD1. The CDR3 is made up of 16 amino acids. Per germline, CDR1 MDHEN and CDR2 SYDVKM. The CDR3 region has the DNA TGTGCCAGCAGTTCTCGGACAGGGGAAACTCCTGAAAGACTGTTTTTT. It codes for CASSSRTGETPERLFF.

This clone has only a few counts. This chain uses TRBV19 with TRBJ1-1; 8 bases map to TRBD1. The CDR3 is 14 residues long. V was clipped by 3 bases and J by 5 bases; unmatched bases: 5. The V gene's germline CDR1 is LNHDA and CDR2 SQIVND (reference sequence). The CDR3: CASSMTGVRTEAFF. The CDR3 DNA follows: TGTGCCAGTAGTATGACAGGGGTTAGGACTGAAGCTTTCTTT.